This TCR beta chain was recorded in a study of T cells in Graves' hyperthyroidism and ophthalmopathy (dated by TCRdb to the late 2010s). Regarding the study in general: Peripheral blood samples were taken at initial diagnosis, before any treatment was given. The 90 to 100 discovery patients were randomly split 7:3 into training and test sets. The study also compared thyroid tissue and blood T-cell repertoires from a handful of Graves' hyperthyroidism patients. Following sampling, methimazole starting at 30 mg daily was given to hyperthyroidism patients, and high-dose intravenous methylprednisolone was given to ophthalmopathy patients. To identify distinguishing TCR V-J signatures, a discovery cohort of about 95 patients was used, comprising 40 to 45 with Graves' ophthalmopathy and 57 with stable Graves' hyperthyroidism. Prospective prediction of ophthalmopathy was tested in an independent validation cohort of fewer than 20 hyperthyroidism patients and approximately 17 patients who later progressed to ophthalmopathy. TCR Vbeta CDR3 sequencing of 135 peripheral blood samples (under 45 ophthalmopathy, 75 hyperthyroidism and roughly 17 progressor patients) is reported in the paper.

The sample holds many counts of this clonotype. What antigen it recognizes has not been identified. No quality values exist for individual bases; no much larger clone is one base distant. Study-level results and caveats: In validation, progression to ophthalmopathy was predicted by the model with nearly 71% sensitivity and about 72% specificity, a median of roughly six months before onset. Blood samples also contained most of the expanded thyroid clonotypes (frequency above 0.001), which suggests that blood repertoires may reflect thyroid immune responses. No statistical method was used to set the sample size in advance, and investigators knew the group allocation. A 13 V-J signature model separated ophthalmopathy from stable hyperthyroidism, with 87.88% sensitivity and roughly 84% specificity in cross-validation and 80%/75% in testing.

The TCR beta CDR3 regions were amplified from the RNA transcripts. A first-round RT-PCR of the TCR CDR3 used the HTBI primer set with the Qiagen OneStep RT-PCR kit. A second multiplex PCR round built the libraries, followed by size selection and purification. Libraries were sequenced paired-end with 100 bp reads on an Illumina HiSeq2000. The paper's data handling went like this. Raw data were processed with SOAPnuke, discarding reads with adapters, uncalled bases, mean Phred below 15, or no exact constant-primer or identifier match. COPE v1.2.5 was used to merge the high-quality paired reads, and each unique nucleotide sequence was defined as a clonotype. MiTCR v1.1 was used to align the clonotypes against IMGT TRBV, TRBD and TRBJ reference segments. The analysis included only V-J combinations with a frequency above 0.0001, which together covered 99% to 99.2% of the repertoires. The TCS score was defined as the ratio of F50 (clonal expansion) to E x V (chaos), calculated using BLOSUM62-based TCRdist between CDR3 peptides within each V-J. Welch's t-statistics and random forest reduced around 510 V-J features to roughly 13, which were used in a naive Bayes classifier (R e1071). The public sequencing data were trimmed at Q25 with fastp and processed into clonotypes with MiXCR by TCRdb, which kept only in-frame beta chains. Identical CDR3 proteins give one entry, which carries the most common genes and DNA. V and J calls and clone size were set by TCRdb, not the authors. In all, the sample holds about 620,000 distinct CDR3 sequences, and under 20% of those were seen once. Around 4% of the sample goes to the ten largest clones.

Graves' hyperthyroidism was defined as stable when no progression to ophthalmopathy occurred over 18 months of follow-up. Hyperthyroidism patients were aged 18 to 65 years and newly diagnosed, with disease duration of less than 2 months. Patients with uncontrolled infections, other autoimmune diseases, pregnancy or lactation were excluded. Diagnoses relied on clinical symptoms, serum thyroxine and TRAb, thyroid ultrasound and orbital computed tomography. PBMCs were isolated from about 9 ml of fresh peripheral blood by Ficoll-Paque density gradient centrifugation. Total RNA was extracted using Trizol reagent, and RNA quality was assessed on an Agilent 2100 Bioanalyzer. CDR1 and CDR2, looked up from the germline V gene, are MNHNS and SASEGT. There are 12 amino acids in the CDR3, from cysteine to phenylalanine inclusive. Only the CDR3 DNA stays, 36 bases, in frame from base 1.

The sequence was collected from a woman aged 25 to 39 with Graves' hyperthyroidism. The material sequenced was blood. The receptor chain draws on TRBV6-1 and TRBJ2-4; confidence is insufficient to name the D gene. The CDR3 amino acid sequence is: CAARDWINIQYF. DNA sequence: TGTGCTGCCCGAGACTGGATAAACATTCAGTACTTC.